This T cell receptor (beta chain) derives from a study of immune evolution from preneoplasia to lung adenocarcinoma. Study-level results: Top clone share appeared to fall from AAH through AIS, MIA, adenocarcinoma. Later-stage lesions appeared to have more T cells, more diversity, less clonality.

Patient tissue came from resections in Japan or China, 2014–2017. The repertoire was sequenced with immunoSEQ multiplex PCR; TCRdb's copy has only in-frame clones and lacks some. The sample has around 6,200 clones; roughly 81% are singletons. The CDR3 runs 12 residues. Germline V CDR1 and CDR2: SQVTM, ANQGSEA. The germline V and J ends were trimmed by 0 bases and 4 bases, with 5 bases remaining between them. Regarding this clone: Its cognate antigen is unknown.

The sample was FFPE invasive lung adenocarcinoma tissue. This clonotype originated in a person between 50 and 60 years old with lung adenocarcinoma. The chain uses TRBV29-1 and TRBJ2-3; no firm D call. CDR3 sequence reads: CSVEDQSDTQYF. CDR3 nucleotide sequence: TGCAGCGTTGAAGATCAATCAGATACGCAGTATTTT.